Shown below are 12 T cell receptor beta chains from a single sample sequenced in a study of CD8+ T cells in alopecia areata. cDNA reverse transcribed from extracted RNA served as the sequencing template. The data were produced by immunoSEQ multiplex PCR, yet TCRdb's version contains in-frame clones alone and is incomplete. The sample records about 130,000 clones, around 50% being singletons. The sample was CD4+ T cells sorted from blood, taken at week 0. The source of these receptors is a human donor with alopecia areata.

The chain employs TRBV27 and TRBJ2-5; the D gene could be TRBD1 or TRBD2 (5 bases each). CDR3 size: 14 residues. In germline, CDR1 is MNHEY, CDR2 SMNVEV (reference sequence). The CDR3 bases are TGTGCGACCAGCCTGGCTAGTTGGGACGAGACCCAGTACTTC. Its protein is CATSLASWDETQYF.

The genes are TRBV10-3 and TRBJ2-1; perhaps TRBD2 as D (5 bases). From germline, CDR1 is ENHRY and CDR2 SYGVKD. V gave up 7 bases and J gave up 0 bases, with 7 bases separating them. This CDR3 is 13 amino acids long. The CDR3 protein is CAIMGASYNEQFF. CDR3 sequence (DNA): TGTGCCATCATGGGAGCCTCCTACAATGAGCAGTTCTTC.

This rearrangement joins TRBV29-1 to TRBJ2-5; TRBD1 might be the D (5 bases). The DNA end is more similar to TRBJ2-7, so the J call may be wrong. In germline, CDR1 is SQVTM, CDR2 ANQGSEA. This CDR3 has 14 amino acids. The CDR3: CSARVLQGSYEQYF. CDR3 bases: TGCAGCGCCCGGGTCCTTCAGGGCTCCTACGAGCAGTACTTC.

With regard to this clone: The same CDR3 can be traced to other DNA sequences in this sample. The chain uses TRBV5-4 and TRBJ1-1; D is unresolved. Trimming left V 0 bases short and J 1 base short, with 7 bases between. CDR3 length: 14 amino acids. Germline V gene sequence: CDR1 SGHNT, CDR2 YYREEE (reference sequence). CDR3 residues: CASSLGRANTEAFF. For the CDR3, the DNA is TGTGCCAGCAGCTTGGGACGGGCGAACACTGAAGCTTTCTTT.

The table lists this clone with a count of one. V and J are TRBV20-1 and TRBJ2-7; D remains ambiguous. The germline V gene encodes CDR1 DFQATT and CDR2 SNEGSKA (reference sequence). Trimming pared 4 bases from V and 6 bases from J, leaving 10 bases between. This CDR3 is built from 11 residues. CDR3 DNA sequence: TGCAGTGCTATGAACAGAGTCGAGCAGTACTTC. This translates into CSAMNRVEQYF.

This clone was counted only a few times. The CDR3 nucleotides are TGTGCCAGCAGCCCTGGCCCGGGGGATACATACGAGCAGTACTTC. Amino acid sequence: CASSPGPGDTYEQYF. This sequence joins TRBV5-5 and TRBJ2-7; possible D gene TRBD2, 6 bases. The CDR3 spans 15 residues. Trimming pared 4 bases from V and 4 bases from J, leaving 18 bases between. Germline V gene lookup returns CDR1 SGHKS and CDR2 YYEKEE (reference sequence).

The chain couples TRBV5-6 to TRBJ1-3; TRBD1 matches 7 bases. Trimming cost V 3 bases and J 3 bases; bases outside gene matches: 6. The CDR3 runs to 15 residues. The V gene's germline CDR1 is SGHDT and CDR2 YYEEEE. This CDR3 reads CASSSRTGVGNTIYF. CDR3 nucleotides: TGTGCCAGCAGCTCCCGAACAGGGGTTGGAAACACCATATATTTT.

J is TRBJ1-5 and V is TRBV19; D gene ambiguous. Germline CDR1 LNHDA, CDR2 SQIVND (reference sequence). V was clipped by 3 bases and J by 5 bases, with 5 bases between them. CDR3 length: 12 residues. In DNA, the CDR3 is TGTGCCAGTAGTATGTGGGATCAGCCCCAGCATTTT. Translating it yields CASSMWDQPQHF.

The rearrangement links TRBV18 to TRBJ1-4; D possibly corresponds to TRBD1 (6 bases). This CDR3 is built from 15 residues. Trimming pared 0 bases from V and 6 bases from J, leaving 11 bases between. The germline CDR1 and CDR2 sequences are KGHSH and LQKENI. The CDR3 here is CASSPPAAGDEKLFF. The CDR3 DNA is TGTGCCAGCTCACCACCGGCGGCAGGGGATGAAAAACTGTTTTTT.

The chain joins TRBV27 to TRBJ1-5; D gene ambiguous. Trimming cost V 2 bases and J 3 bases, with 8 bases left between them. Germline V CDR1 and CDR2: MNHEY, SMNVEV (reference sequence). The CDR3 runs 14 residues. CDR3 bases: TGTGCCAGCAGTTTAGACGGAGTCAATCAGCCCCAGCATTTT. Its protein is CASSLDGVNQPQHF.

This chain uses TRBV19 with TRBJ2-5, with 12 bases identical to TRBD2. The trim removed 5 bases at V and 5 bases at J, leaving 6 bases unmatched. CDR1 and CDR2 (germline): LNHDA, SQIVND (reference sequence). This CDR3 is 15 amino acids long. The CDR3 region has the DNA TGTGCCAGTAGTCGAGGACTAGCGGGACGGGAGACCCAGTACTTC. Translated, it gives CASSRGLAGRETQYF.

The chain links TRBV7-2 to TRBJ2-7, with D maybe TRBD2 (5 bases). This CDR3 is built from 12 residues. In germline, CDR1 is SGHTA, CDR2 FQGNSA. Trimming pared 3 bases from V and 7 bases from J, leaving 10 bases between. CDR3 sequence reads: CASSFQRGEQYF. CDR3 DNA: TGTGCCAGCAGCTTCCAACGGGGTGAGCAGTACTTC.